The rows below give T cell receptor beta chains drawn from one sample of a study of PD-1 blockade in classical Hodgkin lymphoma. Measured with immunoSEQ multiplex PCR; TCRdb has only the in-frame clones, and not every one. Among tens of thousands of clones listed, 90% to 95% were seen once. The sequences come from peripheral blood mononuclear cells (PBMCs), collected at baseline. Source of these receptors: a human donor with classical Hodgkin lymphoma. Each CDR3 is given with its conserved first and last residue. A D gene is named only where the DNA matches it firmly. Only some rows state a clone size, as once, few, many or a class for expanded clones.

J | size | V | D | DNA | CDR3
TRBJ1-1 | . | TRBV19 | . | TGTGCCAGTACCCTTCGGCGGGGTGAAGCTTTCTTT | CASTLRRGEAFF
TRBJ2-1 | . | TRBV5-7 | TRBD1 | TGTGCCAGCAGCTTTTTGTTCGGGACAGACTCCTACAATGAGCAGTTCTTC | CASSFLFGTDSYNEQFF
TRBJ2-4 | . | TRBV2 | TRBD2 | TGTGCCAGCAGTGAAGATACATGGACTAGCGGGTGGCACATTCAGTACTTC | CASSEDTWTSGWHIQYF
TRBJ2-1 | . | TRBV7-2 | . | TGTGCCAGCAGCTTACAGGACAGCCGATTGGGCAATGAGCAGTTCTTC | CASSLQDSRLGNEQFF
TRBJ2-3 | once | TRBV5-4 | TRBD1 | TGTGCCAGCAGCTTGGGGGGCGGACAGGTCACAGATACGCAGTATTTT | CASSLGGGQVTDTQYF
TRBJ1-1 | . | TRBV7-9 | TRBD1 | TGTGCCAGCAGCTTTGTGACAGGGGTGAACACTGAAGCTTTCTTT | CASSFVTGVNTEAFF
TRBJ2-7 | . | TRBV9 | . | TGTGCCAGCAGCGTAGCTGTGGCTACCTCCCAATACGAGCAGTACTTC | CASSVAVATSQYEQYF
TRBJ2-7 | . | TRBV7-2 | . | TGTGCCAGCAGCCCCCCCAGGGTTCAGCAGTACTTC | CASSPPRVQQYF
TRBJ2-5 | . | TRBV29-1 | TRBD2 | TGCAGCGTTGAAGGGCTAGCGGGAGGCCGGGGAGAGACCCAGTACTTC | CSVEGLAGGRGETQYF
TRBJ2-3 | . | TRBV13 | . | TGTGCCAGCAGCCCCAAAGGCCCCTCAGGGGATTCAGATACGCAGTATTTT | CASSPKGPSGDSDTQYF
TRBJ2-1 | . | TRBV30 | TRBD2 | TGTGCCTGGAGTGTATTCAGGGAGGGTGAGCAGTTCTTC | CAWSVFREGEQFF
TRBJ2-7 | . | TRBV27 | TRBD2 | TGTGCCAGCAGTTTTAAGGGAGGGTCCGGCGAAAACGAGCAGTACTTC | CASSFKGGSGENEQYF
TRBJ2-3 | . | TRBV27 | TRBD1 | TGTGCCAGCAGTTTATTTGGGACAGGGAGCACAGATACGCAGTATTTT | CASSLFGTGSTDTQYF
TRBJ2-7 | . | TRBV28 | . | TGTGCCAGCACCCCCGGTGGGGGACCCAACGAGCAGTACTTC | CASTPGGGPNEQYF
TRBJ2-5 | . | TRBV7-3 | . | TGTGCCAGCAGCCCAGGCGCGGGGGCTGGGGAGACCCAGTACTTC | CASSPGAGAGETQYF
TRBJ1-3 | . | TRBV9 | . | TGTGCCAGCAGCCGAGACATTCTCTCTGGAAACACCATATATTTT | CASSRDILSGNTIYF
TRBJ2-6 | . | TRBV10-3 | . | TGTGCCATCAGTGCAGGTGCTAGGGACTCTGGGGCCAACGTCCTGACTTTC | CAISAGARDSGANVLTF
TRBJ2-2 | . | TRBV6-5 | . | TGTGCCAGCAGTTACTCGATAGGCCCCGTTACCGGGGAGCTGTTTTTT | CASSYSIGPVTGELFF
TRBJ1-5 | . | TRBV19 | . | TGTGCCAGTAGTATCGGGGTCGAGGGGCCCCAGCATTTT | CASSIGVEGPQHF
TRBJ1-4 | once | TRBV20-1 | . | TGCAGTGCTAGGAGGCGGGAAAAACTGTTTTTT | CSARRREKLFF